This TCR beta chain was identified during a study of cytomegalovirus exposure and HLA in healthy donors. The overall study: Tens of millions of unique TCRs from HLA-typed donors were held in an early release of data. Study-wide results and caveats: Later analysis suggested most CMV-associated TCR beta chains were HLA-restricted. Sequencing depth across donors, presence/absence analyses assumed, was roughly uniform. The authors judged a highly shared variant cluster likely a sequencing artifact.

Trimming took 11 bases from V and 2 from J; bases not matched to a gene: 9. Germline V gene sequence: CDR1 ENHRY, CDR2 SYGVKD. CDR3 length: 14 residues. In regard to this clone: Its matching antigen is unknown.

The PCR employed 60 Vbeta primers together with 13 Jbeta primers. Assay: immunoSEQ multiplex PCR; the TCRdb copy retains only in-frame clones and omits some. The table includes 90,000 to 120,000 clones, 60% to 80% detected once. The chain joins TRBV10-3 to TRBJ1-5, with 7 nucleotides matching TRBD1. Sequencing was done on a sample of PBMCs. This receptor was taken from a man aged 18 to 35 in good health and CMV-seronegative. Here the CDR3 reads CAAGGLDGNQPQHF. CDR3 DNA: TGTGCCGCAGGGGGACTAGATGGCAATCAGCCCCAGCATTTT.